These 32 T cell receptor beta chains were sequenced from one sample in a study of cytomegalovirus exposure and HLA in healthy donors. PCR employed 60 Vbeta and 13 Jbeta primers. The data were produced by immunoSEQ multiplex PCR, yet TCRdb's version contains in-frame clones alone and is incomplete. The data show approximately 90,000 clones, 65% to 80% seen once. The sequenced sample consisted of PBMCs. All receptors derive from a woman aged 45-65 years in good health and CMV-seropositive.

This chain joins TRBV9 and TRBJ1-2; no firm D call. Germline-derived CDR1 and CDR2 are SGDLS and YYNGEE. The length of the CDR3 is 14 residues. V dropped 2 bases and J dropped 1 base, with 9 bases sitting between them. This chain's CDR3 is CASSVAVGNYGYTF. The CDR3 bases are TGTGCCAGCAGCGTTGCAGTTGGTAACTATGGCTACACCTTC.

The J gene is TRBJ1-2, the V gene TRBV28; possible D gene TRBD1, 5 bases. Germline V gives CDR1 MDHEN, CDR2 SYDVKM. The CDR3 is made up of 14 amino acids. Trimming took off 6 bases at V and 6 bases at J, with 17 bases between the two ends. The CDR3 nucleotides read TGTGCCAGCAGCCTATATGTGAGCAGGGATGGCTACACCTTC. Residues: CASSLYVSRDGYTF.

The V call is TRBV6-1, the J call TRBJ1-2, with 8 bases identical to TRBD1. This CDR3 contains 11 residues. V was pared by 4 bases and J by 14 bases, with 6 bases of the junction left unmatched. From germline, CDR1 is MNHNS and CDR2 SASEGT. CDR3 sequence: CASSVHRGRTF. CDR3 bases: TGTGCCAGCAGTGTCCACAGGGGGAGAACCTTC.

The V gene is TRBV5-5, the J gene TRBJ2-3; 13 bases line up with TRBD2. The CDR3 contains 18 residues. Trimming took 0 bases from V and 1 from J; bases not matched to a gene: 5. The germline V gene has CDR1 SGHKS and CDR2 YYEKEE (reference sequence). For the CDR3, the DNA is TGTGCCAGCAGCTTGGAACTAGCGGGAGGGTGGGGCACAGATACGCAGTATTTT. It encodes CASSLELAGGWGTDTQYF.

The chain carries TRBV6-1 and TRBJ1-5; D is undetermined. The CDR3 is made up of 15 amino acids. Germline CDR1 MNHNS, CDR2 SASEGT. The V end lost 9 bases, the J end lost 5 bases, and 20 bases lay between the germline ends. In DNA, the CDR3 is TGTGCCAGTAAAGCGGGAATCTATGGGGATCAGCCCCAGCATTTT. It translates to CASKAGIYGDQPQHF.

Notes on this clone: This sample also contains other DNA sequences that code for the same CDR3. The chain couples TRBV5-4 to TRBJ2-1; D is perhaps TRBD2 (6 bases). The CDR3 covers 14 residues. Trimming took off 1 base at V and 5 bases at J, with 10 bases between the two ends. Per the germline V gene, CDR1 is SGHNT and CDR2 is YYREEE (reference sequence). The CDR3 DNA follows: TGTGCCAGCAGCTTGAGTAGCGGAAACAATGAGCAGTTCTTC. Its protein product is CASSLSSGNNEQFF.

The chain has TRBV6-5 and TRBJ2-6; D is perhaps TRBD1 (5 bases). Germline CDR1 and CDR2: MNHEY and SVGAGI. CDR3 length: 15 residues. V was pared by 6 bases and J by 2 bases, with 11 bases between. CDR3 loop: CASSPDSAGANVLTF. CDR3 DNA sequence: TGTGCCAGCAGCCCTGACAGCGCTGGGGCCAACGTCCTGACTTTC.

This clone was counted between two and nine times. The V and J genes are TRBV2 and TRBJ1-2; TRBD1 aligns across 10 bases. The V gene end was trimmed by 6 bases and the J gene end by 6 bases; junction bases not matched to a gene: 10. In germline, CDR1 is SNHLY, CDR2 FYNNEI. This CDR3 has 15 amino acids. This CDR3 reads CASRWGRDRGNGYTF. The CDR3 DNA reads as TGTGCCAGCAGATGGGGTCGGGACAGGGGAAATGGCTACACCTTC.

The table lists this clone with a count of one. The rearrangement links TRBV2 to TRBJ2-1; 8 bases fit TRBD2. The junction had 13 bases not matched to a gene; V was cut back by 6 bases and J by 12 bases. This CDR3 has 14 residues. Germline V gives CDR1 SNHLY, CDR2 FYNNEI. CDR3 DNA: TGTGCCAGCAGACAAAGACTAGCGAGCGATGGGCAGTTCTTC. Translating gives CASRQRLASDGQFF. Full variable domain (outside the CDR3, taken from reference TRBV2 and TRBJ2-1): EPEVTQTPSHQVTQMGQEVILRCVPISNHLYFYWYRQILGQKVEFLVSFYNNEISEKSEIFDDQFSVERPDGSNFTLKIRSTKLEDSAMYFCASRQRLASDGQFFGPGTRLTVL.

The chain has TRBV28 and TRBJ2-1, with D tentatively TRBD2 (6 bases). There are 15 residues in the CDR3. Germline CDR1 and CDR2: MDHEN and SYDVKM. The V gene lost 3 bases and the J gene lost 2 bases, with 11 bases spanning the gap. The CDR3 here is CASSLLGGTYNEQFF. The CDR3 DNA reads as TGTGCCAGCAGTTTGTTGGGGGGAACCTACAATGAGCAGTTCTTC.

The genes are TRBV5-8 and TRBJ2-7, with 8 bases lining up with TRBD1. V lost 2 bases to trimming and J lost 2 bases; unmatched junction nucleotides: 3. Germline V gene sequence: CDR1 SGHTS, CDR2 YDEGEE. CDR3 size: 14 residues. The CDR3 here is CASSFDRGAYEQYF. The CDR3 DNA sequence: TGTGCCAGCAGCTTCGACAGGGGAGCCTACGAGCAGTACTTC.

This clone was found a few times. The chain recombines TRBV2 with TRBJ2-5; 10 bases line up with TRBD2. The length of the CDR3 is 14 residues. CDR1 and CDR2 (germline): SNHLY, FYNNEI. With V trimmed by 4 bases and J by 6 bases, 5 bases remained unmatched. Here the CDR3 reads CASSGLAGEKTQYF. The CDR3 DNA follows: TGTGCCAGCAGTGGGCTAGCGGGGGAGAAGACCCAGTACTTC.

The CDR3: CASSYRTGGDEQFF. The CDR3 nucleotides are TGTGCCAGCAGCTACCGGACAGGGGGCGATGAGCAGTTCTTC. The chain uses TRBV11-3 and TRBJ2-1, with 11 nucleotides matching TRBD1. Losses at the gene ends were 4 bases for V and 8 bases for J; bases not matched to a gene: 4. The CDR3 length is 14 residues. The germline CDR1 and CDR2 sequences are SGHNT and YENEEA.

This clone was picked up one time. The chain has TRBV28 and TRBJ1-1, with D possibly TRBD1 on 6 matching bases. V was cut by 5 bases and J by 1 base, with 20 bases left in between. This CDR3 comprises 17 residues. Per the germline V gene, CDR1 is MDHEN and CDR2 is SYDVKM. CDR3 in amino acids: CASSPIWGSRGNTEAFF. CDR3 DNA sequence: TGTGCCAGCAGTCCCATCTGGGGCTCCAGGGGGAACACTGAAGCTTTCTTT.

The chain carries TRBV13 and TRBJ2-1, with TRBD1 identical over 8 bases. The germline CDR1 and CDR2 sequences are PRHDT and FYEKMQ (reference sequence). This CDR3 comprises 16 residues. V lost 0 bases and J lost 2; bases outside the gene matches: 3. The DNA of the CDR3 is TGTGCCAGCAGCTTAGGATCGACAGGGGCCTACAATGAGCAGTTCTTC. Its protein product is CASSLGSTGAYNEQFF.

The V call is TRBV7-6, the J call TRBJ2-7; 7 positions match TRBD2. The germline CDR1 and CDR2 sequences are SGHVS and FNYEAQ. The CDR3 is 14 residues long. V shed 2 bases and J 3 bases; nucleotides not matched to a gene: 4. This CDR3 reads CASSLWRESYEQYF. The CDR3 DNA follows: TGTGCCAGCAGCTTATGGCGGGAGAGCTACGAGCAGTACTTC.

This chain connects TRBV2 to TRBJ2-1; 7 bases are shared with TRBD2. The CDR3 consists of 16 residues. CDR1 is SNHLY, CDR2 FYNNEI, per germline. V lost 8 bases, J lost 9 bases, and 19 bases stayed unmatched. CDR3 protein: CASSRESLASGIEQFF. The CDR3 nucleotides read TGTGCCAGCTCAAGGGAATCACTAGCTAGCGGTATTGAGCAGTTCTTC.

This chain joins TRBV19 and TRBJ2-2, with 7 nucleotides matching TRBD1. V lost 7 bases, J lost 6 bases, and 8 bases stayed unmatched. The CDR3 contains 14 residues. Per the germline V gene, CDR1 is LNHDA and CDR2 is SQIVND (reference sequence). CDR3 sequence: CASTEGGLAGELFF. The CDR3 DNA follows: TGTGCCAGTACTGAAGGGGGCCTGGCCGGGGAGCTGTTTTTT.

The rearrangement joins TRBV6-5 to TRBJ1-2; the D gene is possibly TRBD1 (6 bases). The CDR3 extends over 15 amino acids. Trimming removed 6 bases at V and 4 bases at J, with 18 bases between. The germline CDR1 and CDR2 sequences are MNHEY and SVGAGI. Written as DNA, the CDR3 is TGTGCCAGCAGCGCCACCTTCAGGGGAACCTATGGCTACACCTTC. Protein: CASSATFRGTYGYTF.

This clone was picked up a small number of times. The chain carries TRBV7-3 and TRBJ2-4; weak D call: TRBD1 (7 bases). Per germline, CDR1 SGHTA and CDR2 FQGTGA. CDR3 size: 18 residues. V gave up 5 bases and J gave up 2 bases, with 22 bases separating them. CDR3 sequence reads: CASSPRGDRSSPKNIQYF. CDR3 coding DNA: TGTGCCAGCAGCCCCAGGGGGGACAGATCCTCTCCCAAAAACATTCAGTACTTC.

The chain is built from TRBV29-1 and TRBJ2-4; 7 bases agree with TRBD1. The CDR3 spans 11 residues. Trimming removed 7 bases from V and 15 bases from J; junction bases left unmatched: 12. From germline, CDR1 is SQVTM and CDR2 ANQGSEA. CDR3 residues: CSAVNRDSWYF. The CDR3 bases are TGCAGCGCTGTGAACCGGGACAGTTGGTACTTC.

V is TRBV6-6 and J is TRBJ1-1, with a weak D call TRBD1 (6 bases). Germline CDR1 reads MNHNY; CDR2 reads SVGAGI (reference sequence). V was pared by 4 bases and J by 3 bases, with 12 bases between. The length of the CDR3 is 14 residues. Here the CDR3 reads CASSLRGGDTEAFF. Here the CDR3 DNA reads TGTGCCAGCAGTTTAAGGGGGGGGGACACTGAAGCTTTCTTT.

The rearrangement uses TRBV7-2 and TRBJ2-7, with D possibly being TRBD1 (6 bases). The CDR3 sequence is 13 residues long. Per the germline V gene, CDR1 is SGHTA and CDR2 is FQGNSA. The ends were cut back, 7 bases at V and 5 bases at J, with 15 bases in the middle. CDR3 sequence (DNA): TGTGCCAGCACCCCTGACAGGTCCGACGAGCAGTACTTC. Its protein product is CASTPDRSDEQYF.

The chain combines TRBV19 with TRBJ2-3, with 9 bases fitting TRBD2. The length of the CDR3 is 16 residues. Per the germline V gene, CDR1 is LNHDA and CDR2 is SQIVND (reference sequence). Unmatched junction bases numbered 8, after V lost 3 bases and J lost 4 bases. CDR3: CASSMGLAWLPDTQYF. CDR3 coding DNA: TGTGCCAGTAGTATGGGACTAGCTTGGCTCCCAGATACGCAGTATTTT.

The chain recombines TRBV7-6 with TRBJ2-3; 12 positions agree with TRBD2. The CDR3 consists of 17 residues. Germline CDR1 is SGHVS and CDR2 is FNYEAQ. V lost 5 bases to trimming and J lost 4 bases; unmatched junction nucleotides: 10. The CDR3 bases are TGTGCCAGCAGCGCCAGAGCTAGCGGGAGGGCCCCAGATACGCAGTATTTT. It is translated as CASSARASGRAPDTQYF. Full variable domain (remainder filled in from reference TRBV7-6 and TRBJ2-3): GAGVSQSPRYKVTKRGQDVALRCDPISGHVSLYWYRQALGQGPEFLTYFNYEAQQDKSGLPNDRFSAERPEGSISTLTIQRTEQRDSAMYRCASSARASGRAPDTQYFGPGTRLTVL.

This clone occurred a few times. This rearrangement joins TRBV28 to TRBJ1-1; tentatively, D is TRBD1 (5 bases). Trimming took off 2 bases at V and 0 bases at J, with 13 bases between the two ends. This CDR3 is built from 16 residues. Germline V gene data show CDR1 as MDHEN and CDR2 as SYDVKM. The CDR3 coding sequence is TGTGCCAGCAGTTTAGGGGGGTGGTGGGTGAACACTGAAGCTTTCTTT. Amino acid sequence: CASSLGGWWVNTEAFF.

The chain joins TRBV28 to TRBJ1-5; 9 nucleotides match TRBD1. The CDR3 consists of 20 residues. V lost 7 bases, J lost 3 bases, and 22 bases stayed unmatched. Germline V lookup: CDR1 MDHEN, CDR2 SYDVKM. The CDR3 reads CASIWSAHRSQGAINQPQHF. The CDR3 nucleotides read TGTGCCAGCATCTGGAGTGCCCACCGGTCACAGGGGGCCATCAATCAGCCCCAGCATTTT. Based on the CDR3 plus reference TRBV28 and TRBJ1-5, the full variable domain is DVKVTQSSRYLVKRTGEKVFLECVQDMDHENMFWYRQDPGLGLRLIYFSYDVKMKEKGDIPEGYSVSREKKERFSLILESASTNQTSMYLCASIWSAHRSQGAINQPQHFGDGTRLSIL.

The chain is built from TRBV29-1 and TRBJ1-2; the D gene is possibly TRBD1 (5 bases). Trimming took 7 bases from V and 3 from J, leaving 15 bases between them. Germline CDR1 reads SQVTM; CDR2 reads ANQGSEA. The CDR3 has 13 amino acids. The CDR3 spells CSGRLGEDYGYTF. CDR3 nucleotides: TGCAGCGGCCGCCTGGGGGAGGACTATGGCTACACCTTC.

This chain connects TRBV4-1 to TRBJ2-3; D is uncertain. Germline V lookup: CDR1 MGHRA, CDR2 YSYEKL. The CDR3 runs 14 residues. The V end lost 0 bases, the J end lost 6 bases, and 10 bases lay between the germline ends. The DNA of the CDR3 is TGCGCCAGCAGCCAAGAAGTCCGGTCGGATACGCAGTATTTT. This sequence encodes CASSQEVRSDTQYF.

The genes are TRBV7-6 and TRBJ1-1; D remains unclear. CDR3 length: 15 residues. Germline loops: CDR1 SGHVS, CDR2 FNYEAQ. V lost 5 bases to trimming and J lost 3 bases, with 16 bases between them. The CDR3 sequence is CASSHFARQYTEAFF. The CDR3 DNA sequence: TGTGCCAGCAGCCACTTTGCGAGGCAATACACTGAAGCTTTCTTT.

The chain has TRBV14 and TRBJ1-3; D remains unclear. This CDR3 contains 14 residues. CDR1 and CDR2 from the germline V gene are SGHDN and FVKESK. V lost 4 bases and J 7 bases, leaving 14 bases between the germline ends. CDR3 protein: CASSPSEWRNTIYF. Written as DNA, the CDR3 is TGTGCCAGCAGCCCCTCGGAGTGGCGGAACACCATATATTTT.

In DNA form, the CDR3 reads TGCAGCGTTGATAGGGGGTACACCGGGGAGCTGTTTTTT. Protein product: CSVDRGYTGELFF. V is TRBV29-1 and J is TRBJ2-2; tentative D call: TRBD1 (6 bases). V lost 3 bases to trimming and J lost 3 bases, with 8 bases between them. The CDR3 has 13 amino acids. Germline V gene data show CDR1 as SQVTM and CDR2 as ANQGSEA.